This T cell receptor (beta chain) was obtained from a study of blood T cell repertoires in COVID-19. Overall study: Spain, Italy and the United States supplied samples that represented acute and convalescent COVID-19. Sources were T cells, B-cell-depleted T cells, or PBMCs; the material itself was cDNA or gDNA.

Notes on this clone: The same CDR3 is also encoded by other DNA sequences in this sample.

Sequenced by immunoSEQ multiplex PCR; TCRdb stores in-frame clones only, minus some. In the table there are about 250,000 clones, over 75% of which are singletons. Source material: peripheral blood. The TCR originated in a man aged 50 or older with active or convalescent COVID-19.

The CDR3 sequence: CASSLGLAGDNEQFF. The DNA for the CDR3 is TGTGCCAGCAGCCTGGGACTAGCGGGAGACAATGAGCAGTTCTTC. The chain recombines TRBV4-2 with TRBJ2-1, with 14 nucleotides matching TRBD2. J was trimmed by 5 bases and V by 4 bases; bases with no gene match: 1. This CDR3 has 15 residues. Germline CDR1 LGHNA, CDR2 YNFKEQ.